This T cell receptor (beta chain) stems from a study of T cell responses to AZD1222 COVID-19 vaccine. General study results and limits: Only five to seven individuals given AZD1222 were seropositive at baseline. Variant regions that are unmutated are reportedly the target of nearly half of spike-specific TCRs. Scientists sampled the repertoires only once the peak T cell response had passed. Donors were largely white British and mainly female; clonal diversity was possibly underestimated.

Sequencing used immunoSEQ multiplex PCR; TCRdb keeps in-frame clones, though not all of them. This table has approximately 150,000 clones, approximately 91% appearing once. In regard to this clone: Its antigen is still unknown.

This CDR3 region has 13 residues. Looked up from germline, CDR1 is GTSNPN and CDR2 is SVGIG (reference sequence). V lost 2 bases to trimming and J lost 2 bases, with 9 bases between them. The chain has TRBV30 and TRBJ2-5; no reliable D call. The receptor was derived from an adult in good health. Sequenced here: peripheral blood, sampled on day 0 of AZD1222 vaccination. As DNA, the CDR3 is TGTGCCTGGAGTACTGGGGTTCAAGAGACCCAGTACTTC. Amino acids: CAWSTGVQETQYF.